These 13 T cell receptor beta chains came from one sample sequenced in a study of shared clonotypes between healthy human individuals. Naive CD8 populations comprised CD45RO-negative cells positively selected for CCR7, excluding terminally differentiated effector memory CD45RA+ cells. Clones were read by immunoSEQ multiplex PCR, and TCRdb kept only the in-frame ones, dropping some. This sample has roughly 2,000,000 clones; approximately 95% occur once, and the top ten carry more than 0.95%. The source material was naive CD8+ T cells sorted from blood. The receptors originated from a man younger than 35 in good health.

About this clone: Compared with germline, one end of the junction differs, possibly owing to a read error. The chain recombines TRBV2 with TRBJ1-1; TRBD1 might be the D (5 bases). CDR3 length: 10 residues. The germline gives CDR1 SNHLY, CDR2 FYNNEI. As DNA, the CDR3 is TGTGCCAGCAGCGCAGGGAAGCTCGGCTTT. Translating it yields CASSAGKLGF. The full variable domain, in which reference TRBV2 and TRBJ1-1 provide the parts outside the CDR3, is EPEVTQTPSHQVTQMGQEVILRCVPISNHLYFYWYRQILGQKVEFLVSFYNNEISEKSEIFDDQFSVERPDGSNFTLKIRSTKLEDSAMYFCASSAGKLGFGQGTRLTVV.

The genes are TRBV27 and TRBJ1-2, with D tentatively TRBD1 (5 bases). Between the trimmed V and J ends, which lost 0 bases and 0 bases, there was a span of 11 bases. The CDR3 sequence is 16 residues long. Looked up from germline, CDR1 is MNHEY and CDR2 is SMNVEV (reference sequence). CDR3 protein: CASSLSAGETNYGYTF. CDR3 nucleotides: TGTGCCAGCAGTTTATCGGCGGGGGAAACTAACTATGGCTACACCTTC.

In nucleotides, the CDR3 is TGCGCCAGCAGCCCTACCGGGACACCGAACACCGGGGAGCTGTTTTTT. Translation gives CASSPTGTPNTGELFF. This chain connects TRBV10-1 to TRBJ2-2; tentative D call: TRBD1 (6 bases). The CDR3 totals 16 residues. CDR1 WNHNN and CDR2 SYGVQD come from the germline V gene (reference sequence). Trimming shortened V by 6 bases and J by 0 bases, and 14 bases separated the two germline ends.

The V and J genes are TRBV7-9 and TRBJ1-4; D unresolved. V lost 0 bases and J 8 bases, leaving 13 bases between the germline ends. Germline V gene lookup returns CDR1 SEHNR and CDR2 FQNEAQ (reference sequence). CDR3 length: 15 residues. This CDR3 reads CASSLAHRAAEKLFF. CDR3 coding DNA: TGTGCCAGCAGCTTAGCGCATAGGGCTGCAGAAAAACTGTTTTTT.

The chain recombines TRBV5-6 with TRBJ1-1, with D tentatively TRBD1 (5 bases). Trimming shortened V by 8 bases and J by 0 bases, and 11 bases separated the two germline ends. CDR1 and CDR2 from the germline V gene are SGHDT and YYEEEE. CDR3 size: 13 residues. CDR3 residues: CASLDTMNTEAFF. The CDR3 DNA is TGTGCCAGTCTGGACACCATGAACACTGAAGCTTTCTTT.

The chain links TRBV30 to TRBJ1-2, with D unresolved. The V and J ends lost 0 bases and 8 bases respectively, with 16 bases between them. Per germline, CDR1 GTSNPN and CDR2 SVGIG (reference sequence). The CDR3 is 14 residues long. The CDR3 DNA is TGTGCCTGGAGTGTACCAGTGCTATCTAGGGGCTACACCTTC. It yields the protein CAWSVPVLSRGYTF.

The chain employs TRBV21-1 and TRBJ2-1. TRBV21-1 is a pseudogene segment. The CDR3 is made up of 11 amino acids. The CDR3 nucleotides read TGTGCCACCAAGGGCTACAATGAGCAGTTCTTC. This encodes CATKGYNEQFF.

V is TRBV28 and J is TRBJ2-2; the D is unclear. This CDR3 spans 15 amino acids. Germline CDR1 reads MDHEN; CDR2 reads SYDVKM. Trimming left V 2 bases short and J 7 bases short, with 14 bases between. This CDR3 is CASSLGSRLGGELFF. The DNA for the CDR3 is TGTGCCAGCAGTTTAGGGTCCAGGCTTGGCGGGGAGCTGTTTTTT. The entire variable domain, with the rest obtained from reference TRBV28 and TRBJ2-2, is as follows: DVKVTQSSRYLVKRTGEKVFLECVQDMDHENMFWYRQDPGLGLRLIYFSYDVKMKEKGDIPEGYSVSREKKERFSLILESASTNQTSMYLCASSLGSRLGGELFFGEGSRLTVL.

Here the CDR3 reads CASSVTPNTEAFF. In DNA form, the CDR3 reads TGCGCCAGCAGTGTAACCCCGAACACTGAAGCTTTCTTT. The V call is TRBV10-1, the J call TRBJ1-1; D not certain. Per germline, CDR1 WNHNN and CDR2 SYGVQD (reference sequence). The germline V and J ends were trimmed by 4 bases and 1 base, with 7 bases remaining between them. The length of the CDR3 is 13 residues.

This rearrangement joins TRBV4-1 to TRBJ1-5; 10 bases map to TRBD1. Germline lookup yields CDR1 MGHRA and CDR2 YSYEKL. V lost 2 bases, J lost 6 bases, and 7 bases stayed unmatched. The CDR3 loop spans 16 amino acids. The CDR3: CASSQLGTGAGQPQHF. The CDR3 bases are TGCGCCAGCAGCCAATTAGGGACAGGGGCGGGTCAGCCCCAGCATTTT.

V gene TRBV27 combines with J gene TRBJ2-3; 8 positions match TRBD2. In germline, CDR1 is MNHEY, CDR2 SMNVEV (reference sequence). This CDR3 has 15 residues. V trimming: 4 bases; J trimming: 1 base; junction bases outside the gene matches: 4. The CDR3 loop reads CASSSISGGTDTQYF. The CDR3 bases are TGTGCCAGCAGTTCTATTAGCGGGGGCACAGATACGCAGTATTTT.

The rearrangement uses TRBV7-6 and TRBJ1-4; D is unclear. The V end was cut by 1 base, the J end by 0 bases, with 12 bases between. This CDR3 has 17 residues. Germline lookup yields CDR1 SGHVS and CDR2 FNYEAQ. The CDR3 loop is CASSLGPPGTTNEKLFF. The CDR3 region has the DNA TGTGCCAGCAGCTTAGGGCCCCCGGGGACAACTAATGAAAAACTGTTTTTT.

Notes on this clone: Other nucleotide sequences from this sample produce the same CDR3. The genes are TRBV2 and TRBJ1-1, with 7 nucleotides matching TRBD1. Germline V CDR1 and CDR2: SNHLY, FYNNEI. This CDR3 comprises 14 residues. V was pared by 8 bases and J by 0 bases, with 6 bases of the junction left unmatched. The CDR3 spells CASRDSLMNTEAFF. The CDR3 nucleotides are TGTGCCAGCCGGGACAGCCTTATGAACACTGAAGCTTTCTTT.